The entry that follows covers one T cell receptor (beta chain) sequence. Germline and genes: mouse. The read terminates 4 residues before the CDR3 end, so the remaining end is supplied by the germline J gene. The CDR3 loop spans 12 amino acids. Germline loops: CDR1 NSHNY, CDR2 SYGAGN. In each case, RNA was isolated and then reverse transcribed into cDNA as the sequencing template. The method was immunoSEQ multiplex PCR; TCRdb's version includes in-frame clones alone and lacks a portion of them. The repertoire consists of 200,000 to 300,000 clones, none detected only once. The data originate from a study of CD8+ T cells in alopecia areata. Study-wide background: Female C3H/HeJ mice aged roughly 7-10 weeks received skin from approximately 6-12-month-old C3H/HeJ donors with spontaneous alopecia.

Sorting relied on CD4, CD8alpha, NKG2D, NKG2ACE and other markers applied to pooled cutaneous lymph node cells. Sequenced sample: CD4+ T cells sorted from a lymph node. J is TRBJ1-1 and V is TRBV13-1; D not resolved. The TCR sequence derives from a C3H/HeJ mouse with alopecia areata. MHC haplotype here: H2-k. CDR3 protein: CASSDDTAEVFF. The covered CDR3 bases are TGTGCCAGCAGTGATGACACAGCA.